This T cell receptor beta chain was obtained from a study of blood T cell repertoires in COVID-19. Study context: From T cells, B-cell-depleted T cells, or PBMCs came the material, which was cDNA or gDNA.

The assay was immunoSEQ multiplex PCR, and TCRdb's table has in-frame clones only and misses some. Of approximately 220,000 clones in the sample, roughly 80% are singletons; the top ten hold 4.8%. V lost 1 base and J 11 bases, leaving 11 bases between the germline ends. This CDR3 spans 12 amino acids. In germline, CDR1 is ENHRY, CDR2 SYGVKD. The participants were between roughly 18 and 100 years old and came from about two dozen US areas. Self-reported history from a screening survey and questionnaire set each donor's cohort. Sequencing was carried out using PBMCs or T cells enriched from blood (not recorded which). The clonotype originates from a woman in her forties or fifties who had been exposed to COVID-19. The chain is built from TRBV10-3 and TRBJ2-5; D unresolved. CDR3 coding DNA: TGTGCCATCAGTGAGTTCTCGGGTCGACAGTACTTC. This gives the protein CAISEFSGRQYF.